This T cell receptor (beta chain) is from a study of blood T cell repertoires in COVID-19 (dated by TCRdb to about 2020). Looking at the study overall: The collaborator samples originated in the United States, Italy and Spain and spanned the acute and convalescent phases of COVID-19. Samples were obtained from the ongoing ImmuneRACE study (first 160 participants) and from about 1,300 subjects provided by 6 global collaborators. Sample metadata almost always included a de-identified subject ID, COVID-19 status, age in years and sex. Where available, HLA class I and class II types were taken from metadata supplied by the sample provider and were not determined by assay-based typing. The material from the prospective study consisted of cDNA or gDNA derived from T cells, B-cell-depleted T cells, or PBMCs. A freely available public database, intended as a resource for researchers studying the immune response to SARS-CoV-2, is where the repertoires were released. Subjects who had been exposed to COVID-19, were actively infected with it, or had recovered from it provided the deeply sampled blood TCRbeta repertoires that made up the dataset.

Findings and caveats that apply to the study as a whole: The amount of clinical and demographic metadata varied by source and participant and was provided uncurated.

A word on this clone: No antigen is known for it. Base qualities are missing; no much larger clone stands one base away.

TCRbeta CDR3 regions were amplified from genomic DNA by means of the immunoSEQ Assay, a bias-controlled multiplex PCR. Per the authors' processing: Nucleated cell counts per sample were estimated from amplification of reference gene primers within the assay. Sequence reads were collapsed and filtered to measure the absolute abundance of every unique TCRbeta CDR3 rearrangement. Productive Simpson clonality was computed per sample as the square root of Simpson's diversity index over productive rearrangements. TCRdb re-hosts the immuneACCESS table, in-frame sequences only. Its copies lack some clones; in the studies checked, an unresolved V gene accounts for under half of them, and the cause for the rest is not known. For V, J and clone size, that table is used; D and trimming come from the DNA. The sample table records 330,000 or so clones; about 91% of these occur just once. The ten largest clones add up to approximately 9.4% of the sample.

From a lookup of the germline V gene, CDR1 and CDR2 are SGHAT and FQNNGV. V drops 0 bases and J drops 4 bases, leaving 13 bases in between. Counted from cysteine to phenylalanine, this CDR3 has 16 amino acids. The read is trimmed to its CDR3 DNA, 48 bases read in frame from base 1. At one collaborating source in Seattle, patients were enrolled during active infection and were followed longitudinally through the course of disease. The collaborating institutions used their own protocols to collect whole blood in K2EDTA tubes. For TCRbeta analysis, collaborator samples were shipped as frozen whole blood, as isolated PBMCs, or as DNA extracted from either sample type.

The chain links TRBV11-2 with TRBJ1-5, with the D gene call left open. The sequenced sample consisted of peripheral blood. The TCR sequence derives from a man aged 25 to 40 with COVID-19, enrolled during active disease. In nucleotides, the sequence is TGTGCCAGCAGCTTAGATTGGGGAGGGAGGAATCAGCCCCAGCATTTT. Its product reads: CASSLDWGGRNQPQHF.